The source of this TCR beta chain is a study of T-cell memory formation after mild COVID-19. Whole-study results and caveats: Researchers found some responding clones in pre-infection memory, a sign that cross-reactive memory joined.

The TCR alpha and TCR beta cDNA libraries, bearing sample barcodes and UMIs, were generated by 5'RACE using constant-segment primers. TCRdb processed the 5' RACE reads anew with MiXCR; each CDR3 protein has one entry. The sample shows hundreds of thousands of distinct CDR3 sequences, approximately 19% of them seen only once. This clonotype was detected only a few times. The antigen is undetermined. The CDR3 contains 16 residues. V was pared by 0 bases and J by 12 bases, with 21 bases between. This sequence joins TRBV23-1 and TRBJ2-1, with a possible D match to TRBD2 (7 bases). TRBV23-1 is placed among ORFs of uncertain function. Sequencing was performed on PBMCs or a T cell subset sorted from them (not recorded which). The receptor's source is a man aged 18-30 years who had mild COVID-19 (a few samples of this study predate the infection). Cell type and time point are not known. The CDR3 here is CASSQSFEGGACSQFF. The CDR3 nucleotides read TGCGCCAGCAGTCAATCGTTTGAGGGGGGGGCTTGTTCGCAGTTCTTC.